The present T cell receptor (beta chain) was sequenced within a study of beta chain features in type 1 diabetes. Turning to the study itself: Patients were similar to healthy donors in age and gender (as well as in cell yields).

Using CD45RO/CCR7/CD25/CD127/CD95/CD27, CD4+ naive, central memory, regulatory and stem cell-like memory cells were sorted. With 3 bases clipped from V and 4 bases from J, the junction kept 2 bases outside the gene matches. Germline lookup yields CDR1 SGHAT and CDR2 FQNNGV. This CDR3 is built from 17 residues. This clone was found a few times. Antigen: not known. The study, taken as a whole, reports: Relative to healthy donors, patients appeared to have naive, central memory and Treg TCRB repertoires that were more similar.

Sequenced material consisted of expressed TCRB transcripts (all of the isolated RNA was reverse transcribed). The repertoire was sequenced with immunoSEQ multiplex PCR; TCRdb's copy has only in-frame clones and lacks some. The sample records roughly 130,000 clones, 9.2% being singletons. This clonotype was sampled from a young man in good health. The sequenced sample consisted of central memory CD4+ T cells from blood. The chain recombines TRBV11-2 with TRBJ2-2, with 16 bases lining up with TRBD2. This CDR3 reads CASSLGLAGGSTGELFF. In DNA form, the CDR3 reads TGTGCCAGCAGCTTGGGACTAGCGGGGGGGTCCACCGGGGAGCTGTTTTTT.